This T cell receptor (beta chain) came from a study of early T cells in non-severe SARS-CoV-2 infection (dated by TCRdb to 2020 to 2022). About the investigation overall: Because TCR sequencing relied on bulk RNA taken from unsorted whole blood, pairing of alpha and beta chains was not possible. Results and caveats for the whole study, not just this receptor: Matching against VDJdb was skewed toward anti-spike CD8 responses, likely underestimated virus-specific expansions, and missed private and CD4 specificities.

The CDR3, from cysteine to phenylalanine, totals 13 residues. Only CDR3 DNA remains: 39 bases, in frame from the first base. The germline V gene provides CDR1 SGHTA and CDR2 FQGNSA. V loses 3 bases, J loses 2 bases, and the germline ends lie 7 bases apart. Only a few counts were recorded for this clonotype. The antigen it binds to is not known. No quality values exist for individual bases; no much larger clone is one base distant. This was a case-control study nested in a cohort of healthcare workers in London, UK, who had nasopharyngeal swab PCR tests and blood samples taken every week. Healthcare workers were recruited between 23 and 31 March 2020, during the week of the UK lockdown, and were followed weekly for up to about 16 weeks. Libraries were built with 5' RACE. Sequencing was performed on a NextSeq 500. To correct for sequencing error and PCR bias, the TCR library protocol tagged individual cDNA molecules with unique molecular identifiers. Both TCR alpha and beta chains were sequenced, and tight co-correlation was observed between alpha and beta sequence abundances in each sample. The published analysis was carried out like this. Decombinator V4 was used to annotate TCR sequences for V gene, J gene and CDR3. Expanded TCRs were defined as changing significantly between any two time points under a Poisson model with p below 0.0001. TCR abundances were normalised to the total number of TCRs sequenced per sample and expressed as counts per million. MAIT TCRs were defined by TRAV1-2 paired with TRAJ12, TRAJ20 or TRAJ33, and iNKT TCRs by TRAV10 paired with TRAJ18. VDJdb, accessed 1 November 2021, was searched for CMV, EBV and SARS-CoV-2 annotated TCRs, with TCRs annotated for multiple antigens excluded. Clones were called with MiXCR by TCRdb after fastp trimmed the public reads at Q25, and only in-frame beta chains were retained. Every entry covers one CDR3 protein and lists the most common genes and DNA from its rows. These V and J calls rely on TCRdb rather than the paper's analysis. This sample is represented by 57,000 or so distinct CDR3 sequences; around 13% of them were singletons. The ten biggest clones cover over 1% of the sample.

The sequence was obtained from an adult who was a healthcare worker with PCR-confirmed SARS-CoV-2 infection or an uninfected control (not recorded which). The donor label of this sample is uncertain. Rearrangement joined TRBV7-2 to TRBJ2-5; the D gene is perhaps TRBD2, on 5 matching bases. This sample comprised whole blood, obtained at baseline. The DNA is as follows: TGTGCCAGCAGCTTCCCGGGGCAAGAGACCCAGTACTTC. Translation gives CASSFPGQETQYF.